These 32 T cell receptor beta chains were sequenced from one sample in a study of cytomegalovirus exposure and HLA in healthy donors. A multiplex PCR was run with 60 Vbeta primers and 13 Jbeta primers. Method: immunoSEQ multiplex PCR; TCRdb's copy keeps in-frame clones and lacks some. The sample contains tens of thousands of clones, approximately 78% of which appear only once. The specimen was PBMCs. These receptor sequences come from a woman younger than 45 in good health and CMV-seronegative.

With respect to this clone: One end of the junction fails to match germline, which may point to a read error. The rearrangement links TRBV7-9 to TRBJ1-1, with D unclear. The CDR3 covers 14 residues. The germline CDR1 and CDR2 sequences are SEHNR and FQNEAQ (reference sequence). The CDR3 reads CSSSLGIGNTEAFF. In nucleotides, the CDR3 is TGTTCCAGCAGCCTCGGGATTGGAAACACTGAAGCTTTCTTT.

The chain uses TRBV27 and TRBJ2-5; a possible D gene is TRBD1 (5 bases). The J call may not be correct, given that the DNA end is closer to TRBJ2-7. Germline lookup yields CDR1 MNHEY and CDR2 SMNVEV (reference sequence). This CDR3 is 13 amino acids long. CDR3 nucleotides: TGTGCCAGCAGCCCAGACAGAGCCTACGAGCAGTACTTC. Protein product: CASSPDRAYEQYF.

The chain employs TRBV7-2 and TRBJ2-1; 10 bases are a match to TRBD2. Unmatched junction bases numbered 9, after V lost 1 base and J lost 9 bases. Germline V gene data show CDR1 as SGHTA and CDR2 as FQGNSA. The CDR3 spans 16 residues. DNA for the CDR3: TGTGCCAGCAGCTTAGATCAACTAGCGGGGAGTATTGAGCAGTTCTTC. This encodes CASSLDQLAGSIEQFF. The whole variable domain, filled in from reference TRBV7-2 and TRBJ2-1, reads GAGVSQSPSNKVTEKGKDVELRCDPISGHTALYWYRQSLGQGLEFLIYFQGNSAPDKSGLPSDRFSAERTGGSVSTLTIQRTQQEDSAVYLCASSLDQLAGSIEQFFGPGTRLTVL.

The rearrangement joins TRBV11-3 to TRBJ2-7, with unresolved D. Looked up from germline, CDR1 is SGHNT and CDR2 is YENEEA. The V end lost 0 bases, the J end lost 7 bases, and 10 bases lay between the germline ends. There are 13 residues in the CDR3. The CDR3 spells CASSLELNHEQYF. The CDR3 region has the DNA TGTGCCAGCAGCTTAGAACTAAACCATGAGCAGTACTTC.

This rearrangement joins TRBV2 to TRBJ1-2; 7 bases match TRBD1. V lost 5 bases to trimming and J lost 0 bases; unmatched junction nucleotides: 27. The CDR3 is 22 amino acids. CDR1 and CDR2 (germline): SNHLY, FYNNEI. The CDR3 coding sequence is TGTGCCAGCAGTATACTGGGTACGACAGGGACTCCGAGAGGAGACCCTAACTATGGCTACACCTTC. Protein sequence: CASSILGTTGTPRGDPNYGYTF.

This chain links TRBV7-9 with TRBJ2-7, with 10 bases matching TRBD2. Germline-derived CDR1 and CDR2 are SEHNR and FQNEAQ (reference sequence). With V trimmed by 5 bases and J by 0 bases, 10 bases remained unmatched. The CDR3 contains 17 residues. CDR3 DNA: TGTGCCAGCAGCCCAGGCACTAGCGGGGACTCCTCCTACGAGCAGTACTTC. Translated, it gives CASSPGTSGDSSYEQYF.

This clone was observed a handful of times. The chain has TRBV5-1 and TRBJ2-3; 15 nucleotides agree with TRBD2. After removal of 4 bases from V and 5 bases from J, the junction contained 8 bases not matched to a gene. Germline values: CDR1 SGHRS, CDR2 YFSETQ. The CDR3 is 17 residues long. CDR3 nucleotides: TGCGCCAGCAGCCGAGGACTAGCGGGGGGGCCCGGAGATACGCAGTATTTT. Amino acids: CASSRGLAGGPGDTQYF. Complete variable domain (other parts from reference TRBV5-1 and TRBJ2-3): KAGVTQTPRYLIKTRGQQVTLSCSPISGHRSVSWYQQTPGQGLQFLFEYFSETQRNKGNFPGRFSGRQFSNSRSEMNVSTLELGDSALYLCASSRGLAGGPGDTQYFGPGTRLTVL.

The chain's CDR3 is CASSGTSGDLYEQYF. DNA for the CDR3: TGTGCCAGCAGCGGAACTAGCGGGGACCTCTACGAGCAGTACTTC. The V and J genes are TRBV13 and TRBJ2-7; 10 bases line up with TRBD2. Germline V gene lookup returns CDR1 PRHDT and CDR2 FYEKMQ (reference sequence). This CDR3 is 15 amino acids long. The V gene end was trimmed by 5 bases and the J gene end by 3 bases; junction bases not matched to a gene: 7. Drawing the rest from reference TRBV13 and TRBJ2-7, the complete variable domain is AAGVIQSPRHLIKEKRETATLKCYPIPRHDTVYWYQQGPGQDPQFLISFYEKMQSDKGSIPDRFSAQQFSDYHSELNMSSLELGDSALYFCASSGTSGDLYEQYFGPGTRLTVT.

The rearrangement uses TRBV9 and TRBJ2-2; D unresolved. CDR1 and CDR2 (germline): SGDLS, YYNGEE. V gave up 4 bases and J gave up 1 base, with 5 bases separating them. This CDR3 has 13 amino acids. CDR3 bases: TGTGCCAGCAGCTACATGAACACCGGGGAGCTGTTTTTT. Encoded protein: CASSYMNTGELFF.

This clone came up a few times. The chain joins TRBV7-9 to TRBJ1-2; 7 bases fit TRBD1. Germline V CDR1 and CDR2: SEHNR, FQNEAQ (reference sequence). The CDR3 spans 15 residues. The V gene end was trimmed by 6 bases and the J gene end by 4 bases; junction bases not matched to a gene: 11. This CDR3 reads CASRLAGAGGYGYTF. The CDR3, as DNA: TGTGCCAGCAGGTTGGCCGGGGCAGGGGGCTATGGCTACACCTTC.

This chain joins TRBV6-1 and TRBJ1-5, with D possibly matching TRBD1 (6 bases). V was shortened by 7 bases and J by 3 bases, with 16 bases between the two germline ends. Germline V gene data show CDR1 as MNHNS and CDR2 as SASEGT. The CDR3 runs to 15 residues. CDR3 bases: TGTGCCAGCACTGTAGTACAGGGATCCAATCAGCCCCAGCATTTT. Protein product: CASTVVQGSNQPQHF.

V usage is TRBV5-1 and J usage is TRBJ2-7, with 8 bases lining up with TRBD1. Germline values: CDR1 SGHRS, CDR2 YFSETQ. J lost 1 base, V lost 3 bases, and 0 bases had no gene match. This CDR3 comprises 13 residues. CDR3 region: CASSWDRSYEQYF. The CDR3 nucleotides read TGCGCCAGCAGCTGGGACAGGTCCTACGAGCAGTACTTC.

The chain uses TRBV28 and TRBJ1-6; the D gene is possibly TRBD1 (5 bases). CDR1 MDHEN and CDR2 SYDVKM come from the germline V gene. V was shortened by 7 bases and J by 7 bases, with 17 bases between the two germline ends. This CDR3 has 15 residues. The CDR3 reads CASTRDSLHNSPLHF. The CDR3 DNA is TGTGCCAGCACCCGGGACTCTTTGCACAATTCACCCCTCCACTTT.

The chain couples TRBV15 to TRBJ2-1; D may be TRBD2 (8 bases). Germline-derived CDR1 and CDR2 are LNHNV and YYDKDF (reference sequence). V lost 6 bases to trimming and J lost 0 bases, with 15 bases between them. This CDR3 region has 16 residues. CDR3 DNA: TGTGCCACCAGGGCAGCGGGGGACAGCTCCTACAATGAGCAGTTCTTC. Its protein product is CATRAAGDSSYNEQFF.

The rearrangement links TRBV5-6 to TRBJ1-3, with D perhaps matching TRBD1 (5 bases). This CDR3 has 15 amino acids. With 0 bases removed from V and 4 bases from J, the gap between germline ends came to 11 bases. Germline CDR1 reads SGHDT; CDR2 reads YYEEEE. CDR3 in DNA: TGTGCCAGCAGCTTGGGGCAGGGTGCGGGAAACACCATATATTTT. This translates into CASSLGQGAGNTIYF.

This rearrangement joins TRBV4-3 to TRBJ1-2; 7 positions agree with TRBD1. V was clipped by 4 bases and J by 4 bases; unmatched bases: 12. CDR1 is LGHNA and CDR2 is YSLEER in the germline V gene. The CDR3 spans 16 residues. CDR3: CASSRSRDSPTYGYTF. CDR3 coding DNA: TGCGCCAGCAGCCGGTCCCGGGACAGCCCGACCTATGGCTACACCTTC.

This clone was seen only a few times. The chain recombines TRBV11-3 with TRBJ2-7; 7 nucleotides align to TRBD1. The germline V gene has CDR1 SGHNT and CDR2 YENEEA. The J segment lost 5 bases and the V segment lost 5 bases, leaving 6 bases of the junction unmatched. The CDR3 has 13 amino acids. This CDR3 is CASSKPGQDEQYF. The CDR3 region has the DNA TGTGCCAGCAGCAAGCCCGGACAGGACGAGCAGTACTTC. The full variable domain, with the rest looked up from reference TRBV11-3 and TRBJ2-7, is EAGVVQSPRYKIIEKKQPVAFWCNPISGHNTLYWYLQNLGQGPELLIRYENEEAVDDSQLPKDRFSAERLKGVDSTLKIQPAELGDSAVYLCASSKPGQDEQYFGPGTRLTVT.

The chain's CDR3 is CAICGRRELFF. Written as DNA, the CDR3 is TGTGCCATCTGTGGCCGTAGGGAGCTGTTTTTT. The rearrangement links TRBV28 to TRBJ2-2, with unresolved D. The germline V gene encodes CDR1 MDHEN and CDR2 SYDVKM. There are 11 residues in the CDR3. The V end was cut by 10 bases, the J end by 9 bases, with 12 bases between.

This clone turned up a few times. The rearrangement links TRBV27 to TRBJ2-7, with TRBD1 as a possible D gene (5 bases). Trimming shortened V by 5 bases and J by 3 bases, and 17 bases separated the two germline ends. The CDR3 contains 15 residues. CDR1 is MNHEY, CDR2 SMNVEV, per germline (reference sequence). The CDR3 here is CASSPSPTAYYEQYF. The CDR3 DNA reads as TGTGCCAGCAGTCCCTCCCCGACAGCTTACTACGAGCAGTACTTC.

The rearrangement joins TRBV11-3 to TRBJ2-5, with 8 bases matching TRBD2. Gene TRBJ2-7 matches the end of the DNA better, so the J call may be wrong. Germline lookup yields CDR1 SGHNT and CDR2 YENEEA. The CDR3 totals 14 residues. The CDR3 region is CASTTLAGPYEQYF. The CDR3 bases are TGTGCCAGCACCACCCTAGCGGGCCCCTACGAGCAGTACTTC.

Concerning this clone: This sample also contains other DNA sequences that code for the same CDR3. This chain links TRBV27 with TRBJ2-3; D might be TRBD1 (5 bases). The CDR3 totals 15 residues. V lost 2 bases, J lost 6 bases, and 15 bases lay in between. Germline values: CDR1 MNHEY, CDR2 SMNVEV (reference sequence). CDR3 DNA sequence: TGTGCCAGCAGTTTAATAGCAGGGTCCTCGGATACGCAGTATTTT. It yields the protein CASSLIAGSSDTQYF.

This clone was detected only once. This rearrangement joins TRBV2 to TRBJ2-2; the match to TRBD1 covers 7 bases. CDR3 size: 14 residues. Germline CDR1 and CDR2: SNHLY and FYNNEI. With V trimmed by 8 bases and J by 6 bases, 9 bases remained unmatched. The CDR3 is CASSQGFSSGELFF. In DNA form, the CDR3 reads TGTGCCAGCTCACAGGGGTTTTCTTCCGGGGAGCTGTTTTTT.

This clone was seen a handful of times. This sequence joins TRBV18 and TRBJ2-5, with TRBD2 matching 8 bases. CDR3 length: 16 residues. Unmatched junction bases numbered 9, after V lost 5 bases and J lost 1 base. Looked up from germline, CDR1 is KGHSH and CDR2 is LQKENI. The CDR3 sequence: CASSSSGTSFQETQYF. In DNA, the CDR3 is TGTGCCAGCTCAAGTTCCGGGACTAGTTTCCAAGAGACCCAGTACTTC.

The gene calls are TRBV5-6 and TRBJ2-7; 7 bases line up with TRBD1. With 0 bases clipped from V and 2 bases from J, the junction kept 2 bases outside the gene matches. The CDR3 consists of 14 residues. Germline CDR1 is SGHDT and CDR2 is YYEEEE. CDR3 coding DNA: TGTGCCAGCAGCTTGGAAGGGACAGCCTACGAGCAGTACTTC. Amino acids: CASSLEGTAYEQYF. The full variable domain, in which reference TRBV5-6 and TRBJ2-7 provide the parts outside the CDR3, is DAGVTQSPTHLIKTRGQQVTLRCSPKSGHDTVSWYQQALGQGPQFIFQYYEEEERQRGNFPDRFSGHQFPNYSSELNVNALLLGDSALYLCASSLEGTAYEQYFGPGTRLTVT.

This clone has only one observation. Here the CDR3 reads CASSGGGAYSTDTQYF. CDR3 bases: TGTGCCAGCAGTGGGGGAGGGGCCTATAGCACAGATACGCAGTATTTT. The chain links TRBV2 to TRBJ2-3, with TRBD2 matching over 7 bases. The V and J ends lost 4 bases and 0 bases, in that order; junction bases with no gene match: 7. Per the germline V gene, CDR1 is SNHLY and CDR2 is FYNNEI. The CDR3 sequence is 16 residues long.

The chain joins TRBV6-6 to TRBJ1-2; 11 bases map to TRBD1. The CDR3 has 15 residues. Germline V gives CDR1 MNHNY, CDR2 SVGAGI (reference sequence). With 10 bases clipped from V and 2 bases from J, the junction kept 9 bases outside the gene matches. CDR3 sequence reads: CAISSGTGGNYGYTF. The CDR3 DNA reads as TGTGCCATATCCTCCGGGACAGGGGGAAACTATGGCTACACCTTC.

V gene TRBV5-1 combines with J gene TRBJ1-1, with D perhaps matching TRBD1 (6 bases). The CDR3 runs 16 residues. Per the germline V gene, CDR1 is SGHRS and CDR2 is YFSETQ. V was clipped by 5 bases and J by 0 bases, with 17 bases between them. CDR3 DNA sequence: TGCGCCAGCAGTCTTCTGCCGGGACAAATGAACACTGAAGCTTTCTTT. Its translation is CASSLLPGQMNTEAFF. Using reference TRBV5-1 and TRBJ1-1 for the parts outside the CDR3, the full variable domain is KAGVTQTPRYLIKTRGQQVTLSCSPISGHRSVSWYQQTPGQGLQFLFEYFSETQRNKGNFPGRFSGRQFSNSRSEMNVSTLELGDSALYLCASSLLPGQMNTEAFFGQGTRLTVV.

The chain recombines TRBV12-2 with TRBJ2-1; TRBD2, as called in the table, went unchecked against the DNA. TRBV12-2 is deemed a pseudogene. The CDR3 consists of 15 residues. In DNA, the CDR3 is TGTGCAAGTCGCTTAGCGGTGGCAGAGGAGGGTGAGCAGTTCTTC. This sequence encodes CASRLAVAEEGEQFF.

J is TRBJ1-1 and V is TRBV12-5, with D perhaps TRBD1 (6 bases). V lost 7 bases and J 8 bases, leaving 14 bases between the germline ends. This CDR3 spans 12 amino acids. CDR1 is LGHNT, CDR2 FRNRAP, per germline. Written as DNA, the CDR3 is TGTGCTAGTGCCCCAGGGGAGTTGGAAGCTTTCTTT. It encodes CASAPGELEAFF.

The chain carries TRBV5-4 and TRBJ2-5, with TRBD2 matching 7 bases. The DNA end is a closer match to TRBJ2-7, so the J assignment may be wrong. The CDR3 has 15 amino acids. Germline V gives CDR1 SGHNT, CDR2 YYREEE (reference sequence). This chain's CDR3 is CASSRWGGPPYEQYF. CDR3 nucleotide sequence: TGTGCCAGCAGCCGCTGGGGAGGGCCCCCCTACGAGCAGTACTTC.

The CDR3 spells CASSSYRVGETQYF. The CDR3 DNA is TGCGCCAGCAGCTCATACAGGGTAGGAGAGACCCAGTACTTC. The chain has TRBV5-1 and TRBJ2-5; D is perhaps TRBD1 (6 bases). CDR1 and CDR2 (germline): SGHRS, YFSETQ. V lost 3 bases and J lost 4, with 13 bases in between. This CDR3 region has 14 residues. Based on the CDR3 plus reference TRBV5-1 and TRBJ2-5, the full variable domain is KAGVTQTPRYLIKTRGQQVTLSCSPISGHRSVSWYQQTPGQGLQFLFEYFSETQRNKGNFPGRFSGRQFSNSRSEMNVSTLELGDSALYLCASSSYRVGETQYFGPGTRLLVL.

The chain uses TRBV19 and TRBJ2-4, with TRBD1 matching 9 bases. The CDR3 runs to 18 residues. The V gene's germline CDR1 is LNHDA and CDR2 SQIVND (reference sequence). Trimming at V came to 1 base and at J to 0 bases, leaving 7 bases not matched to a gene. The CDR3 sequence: CASSIGPQQGAAKNIQYF. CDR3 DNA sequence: TGTGCCAGTAGTATAGGTCCCCAACAGGGGGCAGCCAAAAACATTCAGTACTTC. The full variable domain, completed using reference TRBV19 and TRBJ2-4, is DGGITQSPKYLFRKEGQNVTLSCEQNLNHDAMYWYRQDPGQGLRLIYYSQIVNDFQKGDIAEGYSVSREKKESFPLTVTSAQKNPTAFYLCASSIGPQQGAAKNIQYFGAGTRLSVL.